This TCR beta chain stems from a study of identical twins. Study-level findings and limits: Beta out-of-frame sequences displayed a weaker excess of sharing between twins.

TCRdb redid the calling of the 5' RACE reads with MiXCR, one entry per CDR3 protein. This sample has 690,000 or so distinct CDR3 sequences; around 8.6% occur once, and the top ten carry approximately 0.89%. Germline CDR1 MNHEY, CDR2 SVGEGT. The CDR3 loop spans 14 amino acids. Between the trimmed V and J ends, which lost 1 base and 1 base, there was a span of 8 bases. This clonotype was seen a handful of times. What it recognizes is unknown. This sample also appeared in a second study, on yellow fever vaccine responses in identical twins.

V is TRBV6-2 or TRBV6-3 and J is TRBJ2-7, with D possibly matching TRBD2 (5 bases). The TCR sequence derives from a woman aged 18-29 years in good health. Sequencing was carried out using PBMCs. CDR3 loop: CASSYWEISYEQYF. CDR3 DNA: TGTGCCAGCAGTTACTGGGAGATATCCTACGAGCAGTACTTC.